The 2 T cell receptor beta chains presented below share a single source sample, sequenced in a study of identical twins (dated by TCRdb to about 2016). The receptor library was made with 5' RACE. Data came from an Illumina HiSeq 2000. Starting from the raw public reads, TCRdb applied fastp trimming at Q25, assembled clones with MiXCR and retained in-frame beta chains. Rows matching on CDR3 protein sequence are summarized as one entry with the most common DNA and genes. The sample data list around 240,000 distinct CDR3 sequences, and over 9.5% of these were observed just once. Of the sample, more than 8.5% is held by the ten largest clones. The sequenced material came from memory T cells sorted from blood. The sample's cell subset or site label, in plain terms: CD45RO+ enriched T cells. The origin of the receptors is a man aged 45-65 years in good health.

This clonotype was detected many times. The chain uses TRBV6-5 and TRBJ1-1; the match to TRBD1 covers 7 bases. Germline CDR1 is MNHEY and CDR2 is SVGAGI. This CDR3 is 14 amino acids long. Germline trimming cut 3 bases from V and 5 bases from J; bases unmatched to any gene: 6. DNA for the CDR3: TGTGCCAGCAGTTATAGGGGGCGCCGGACTGAAGCTTTCTTT. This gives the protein CASSYRGRRTEAFF.

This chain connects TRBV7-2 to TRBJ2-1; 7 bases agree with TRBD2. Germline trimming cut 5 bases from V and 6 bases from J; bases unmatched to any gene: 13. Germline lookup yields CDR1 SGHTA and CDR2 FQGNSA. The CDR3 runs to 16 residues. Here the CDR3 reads CASSPPRWSGTNEQFF. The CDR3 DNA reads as TGTGCCAGCAGCCCCCCGCGATGGAGCGGGACCAATGAGCAGTTCTTC. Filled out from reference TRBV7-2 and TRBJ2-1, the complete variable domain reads GAGVSQSPSNKVTEKGKDVELRCDPISGHTALYWYRQSLGQGLEFLIYFQGNSAPDKSGLPSDRFSAERTGGSVSTLTIQRTQQEDSAVYLCASSPPRWSGTNEQFFGPGTRLTVL.